This entry is about one T cell receptor (beta chain). This sample was taken from a study of blood T cell repertoires in COVID-19. Study overall: Material from acute and convalescent COVID-19 was sourced from the United States, Italy and Spain.

Some clones are missing from TCRdb's copy, which holds only in-frame ones; the method was immunoSEQ multiplex PCR. The sample yields hundreds of thousands of clones, roughly 89% seen once. CDR1 SGHRS and CDR2 YFSETQ come from the germline V gene. The V gene lost 0 bases and the J gene lost 0 bases, with 11 bases spanning the gap. CDR3 length: 16 amino acids. Sequencing was carried out using peripheral blood. This rearrangement joins TRBV5-1 to TRBJ2-3; a possible D gene is TRBD2 (5 bases). The TCR comes from a woman aged 25 to 39 with active or convalescent COVID-19. The CDR3 protein is CASSLGVRESTDTQYF. For the CDR3, the DNA is TGCGCCAGCAGCTTGGGCGTTAGGGAGAGCACAGATACGCAGTATTTT. The whole variable domain, filled in from reference TRBV5-1 and TRBJ2-3, reads KAGVTQTPRYLIKTRGQQVTLSCSPISGHRSVSWYQQTPGQGLQFLFEYFSETQRNKGNFPGRFSGRQFSNSRSEMNVSTLELGDSALYLCASSLGVRESTDTQYFGPGTRLTVL.